The text below deals with one T cell receptor (beta chain). Its antigen remains unidentified. The record originates from a study of OX40 agonist ivuxolimab in advanced cancers. Study-level findings and limits: There were also nonresponders showing low normalized T-cell clonal expansion. CD4+ T cells averaged fewer expanded clones than CD8+ T cells.

Germline values: CDR1 MRHNA, CDR2 SNTAGT. The CDR3 covers 16 residues. The V end lost 7 bases, the J end lost 0 bases, and 18 bases lay between the germline ends. TCRdb's copy holds only in-frame clones and misses some; the assay was immunoSEQ multiplex PCR. The data show some 30,000 clones, 92% seen once. This TCR was recovered from an adult with an advanced solid tumor such as melanoma, head and neck, liver or kidney cancer. This chain uses TRBV6-4 with TRBJ2-5, with a tentative D call TRBD1 (7 bases). Sequencing used CD4+ or CD8+ T cells sorted from blood, obtained in a trial of the OX40 agonist ivuxolimab. DNA of the CDR3: TGTGCCAGCACCGTGGAGGGGGCCCCGTACCAAGAGACCCAGTACTTC. Its translation: CASTVEGAPYQETQYF.